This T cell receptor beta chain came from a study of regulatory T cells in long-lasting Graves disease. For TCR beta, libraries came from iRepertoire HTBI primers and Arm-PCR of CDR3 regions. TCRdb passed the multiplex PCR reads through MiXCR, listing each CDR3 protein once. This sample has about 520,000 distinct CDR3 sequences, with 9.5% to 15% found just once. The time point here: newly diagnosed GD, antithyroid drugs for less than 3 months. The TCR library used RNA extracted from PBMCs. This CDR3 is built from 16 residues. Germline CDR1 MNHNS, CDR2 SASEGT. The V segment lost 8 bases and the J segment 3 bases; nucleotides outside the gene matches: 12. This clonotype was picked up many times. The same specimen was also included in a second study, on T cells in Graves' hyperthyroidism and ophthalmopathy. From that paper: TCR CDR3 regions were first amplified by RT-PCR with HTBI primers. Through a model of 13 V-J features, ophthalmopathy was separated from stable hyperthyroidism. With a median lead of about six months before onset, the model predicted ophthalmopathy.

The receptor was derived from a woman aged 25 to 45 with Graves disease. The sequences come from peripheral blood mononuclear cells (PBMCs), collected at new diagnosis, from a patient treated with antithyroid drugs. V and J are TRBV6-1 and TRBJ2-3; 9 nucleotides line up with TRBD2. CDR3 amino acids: CASSLDSGRRTDTQYF. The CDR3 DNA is TGTGCCAGCTCCCTTGATAGCGGGAGACGAACAGATACGCAGTATTTT.